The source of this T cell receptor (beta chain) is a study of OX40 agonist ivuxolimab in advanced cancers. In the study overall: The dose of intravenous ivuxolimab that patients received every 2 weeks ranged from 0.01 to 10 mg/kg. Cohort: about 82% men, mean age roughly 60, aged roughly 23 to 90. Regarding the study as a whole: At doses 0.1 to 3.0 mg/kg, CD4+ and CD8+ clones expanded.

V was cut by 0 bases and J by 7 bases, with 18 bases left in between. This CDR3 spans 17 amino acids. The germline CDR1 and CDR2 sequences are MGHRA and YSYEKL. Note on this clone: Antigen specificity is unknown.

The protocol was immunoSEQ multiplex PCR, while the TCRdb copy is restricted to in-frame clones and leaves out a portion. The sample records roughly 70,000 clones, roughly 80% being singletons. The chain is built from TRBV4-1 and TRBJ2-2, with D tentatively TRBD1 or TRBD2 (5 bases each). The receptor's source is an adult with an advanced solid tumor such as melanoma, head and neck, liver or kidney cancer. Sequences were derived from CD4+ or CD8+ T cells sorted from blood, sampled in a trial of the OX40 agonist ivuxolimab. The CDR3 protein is CASSQDPGRRRGGELFF. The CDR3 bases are TGCGCCAGCAGCCAAGATCCAGGGAGACGACGGGGCGGGGAGCTGTTTTTT.